This T cell receptor beta chain was identified in a study of blood T cell repertoires in COVID-19. Study-wide context: Acute-phase and convalescent COVID-19 samples originated in the United States, Italy and Spain. Nucleic acid was either cDNA or gDNA, and it came from T cells, B-cell-depleted T cells, or PBMCs.

Germline assignment: CDR1 MNHEY and CDR2 SVGAGI. After removal of 4 bases from V and 0 bases from J, the junction contained 3 bases not matched to a gene. The length of the CDR3 is 15 residues. Libraries were prepared by immunoSEQ multiplex PCR; TCRdb keeps only in-frame clonotypes and omits some of them. The data show 150,000 or so clones, approximately 95% seen once. This sequence was found in a woman between 45 and 65 years old with acute or convalescent COVID-19. Sequenced material: peripheral blood. This rearrangement joins TRBV6-5 to TRBJ1-3, with 7 bases identical to TRBD1. CDR3 DNA: TGTGCCAGCAGTTCGGGACAGATCTCTGGAAACACCATATATTTT. Its protein is CASSSGQISGNTIYF.